This T cell receptor beta chain derives from a study of T and B cells in COVID-19 patients. BIOMED2 TRB-A/B primer pools were used in multiplex TRB PCR. TCRdb called the multiplex PCR reads again in MiXCR, with one record for every CDR3 protein. The sample holds 23,000 or so distinct CDR3 sequences, roughly 29% seen once. This clonotype was found once. TRB was amplified from approximately 250-480 ng of blood genomic DNA. The sequenced material came from blood. The TCR was taken from a human donor who had recovered from COVID-19.

The CDR3 spells CASSQGQGNNSPLHF. DNA of the CDR3: TGCGCCAGCAGCCAGGGACAGGGTAATAATTCACCCCTCCACTTT. The V and J genes are TRBV4-1 and TRBJ1-6, with 9 bases aligning to TRBD1. The CDR3 has 15 amino acids. The germline V gene encodes CDR1 MGHRA and CDR2 YSYEKL. Trimming cost V 3 bases and J 5 bases; bases outside gene matches: 2.